This TCR beta chain comes out of a study of T cell responses to AZD1222 COVID-19 vaccine. Worth noting for this clone: The antigen is not known.

CDR3 size: 17 residues. Only in-frame clones appear in the TCRdb table, and some are missing; sequencing was by immunoSEQ multiplex PCR. The repertoire has roughly 180,000 clones, approximately 90% of them found once; the top ten carry more than 1.5%. The study, taken as a whole, reports: Vaccine-associated CD4 TCRs ranged over spike, dominating at 160-218 and 743-854. Repertoires were obtained solely post-peak T cell response.

The sequencing used peripheral blood, collected 28 days after the second AZD1222 dose. This clonotype originated in an adult who received the AZD1222 COVID-19 vaccine. The rearrangement links TRBV21-1 to TRBJ2-7; the table's D call of TRBD1 was not tested on the DNA. TRBV21-1 is a pseudogene. The chain's CDR3 is CASSKLRDSNLSYEQYF. The CDR3 DNA sequence: TGTGCCAGCAGCAAACTTCGGGACAGTAACCTCTCCTACGAGCAGTACTTC.